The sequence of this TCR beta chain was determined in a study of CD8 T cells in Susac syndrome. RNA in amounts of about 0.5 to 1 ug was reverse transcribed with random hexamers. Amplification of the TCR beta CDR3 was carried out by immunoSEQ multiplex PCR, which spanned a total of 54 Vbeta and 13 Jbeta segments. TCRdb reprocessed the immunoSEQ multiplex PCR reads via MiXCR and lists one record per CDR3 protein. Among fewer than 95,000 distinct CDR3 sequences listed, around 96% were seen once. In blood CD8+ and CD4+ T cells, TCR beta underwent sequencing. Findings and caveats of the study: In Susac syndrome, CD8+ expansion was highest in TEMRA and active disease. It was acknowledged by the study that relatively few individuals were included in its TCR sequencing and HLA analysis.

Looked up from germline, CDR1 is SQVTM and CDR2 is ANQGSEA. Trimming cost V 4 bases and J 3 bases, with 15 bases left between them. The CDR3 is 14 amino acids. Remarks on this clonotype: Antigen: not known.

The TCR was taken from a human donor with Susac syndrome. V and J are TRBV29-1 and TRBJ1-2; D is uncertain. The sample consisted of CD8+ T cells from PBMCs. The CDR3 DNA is TGCAGCGTTGCGGCTCACTCAAGGGACTATGGCTACACCTTC. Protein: CSVAAHSRDYGYTF.